This TCR beta chain stems from a study of blood T cell repertoires in COVID-19. Overall study: Two negative PCRs, clearance, or symptom resolution characterized the recovered Cohort 3 donors. Some COVID-19 samples were acute and others convalescent; all came from the United States, Italy and Spain. Sample material is recorded as cDNA or gDNA derived from T cells, B-cell-depleted T cells, or PBMCs.

Germline CDR1 and CDR2: SNHLY and FYNNEI. V lost 3 bases to trimming and J lost 9 bases, with 18 bases between them. CDR3 length: 15 residues. The table came from immunoSEQ multiplex PCR; TCRdb's copy has only in-frame clones and leaves some out. The sample holds some 220,000 clones, 80% to 90% seen once. Everyone who took part was roughly 18 to 100 years old, and they came from fewer than 25 US areas. Sequencing was done on a sample of PBMCs or T cells enriched from blood (not recorded which). The receptor was isolated from a woman aged 45-65 years in a cohort exposed to, infected with or recovered from COVID-19 (not recorded which). V and J are TRBV2 and TRBJ2-1; weak D call: TRBD2 (6 bases). This chain's CDR3 is CASSDNWWGVGEQFF. In DNA, the CDR3 is TGTGCCAGCAGTGATAATTGGTGGGGGGTCGGTGAGCAGTTCTTC.